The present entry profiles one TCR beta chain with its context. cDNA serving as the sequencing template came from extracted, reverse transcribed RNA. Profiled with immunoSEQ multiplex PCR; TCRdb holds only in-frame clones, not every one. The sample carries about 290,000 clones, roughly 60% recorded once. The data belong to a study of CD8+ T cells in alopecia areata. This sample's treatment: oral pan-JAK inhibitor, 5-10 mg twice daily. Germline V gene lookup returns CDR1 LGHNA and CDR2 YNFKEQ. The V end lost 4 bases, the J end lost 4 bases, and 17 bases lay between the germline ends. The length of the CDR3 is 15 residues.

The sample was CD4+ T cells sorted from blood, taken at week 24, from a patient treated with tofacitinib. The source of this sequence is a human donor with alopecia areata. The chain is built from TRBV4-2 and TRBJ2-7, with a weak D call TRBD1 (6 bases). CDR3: CASSRALTGGYEQYF. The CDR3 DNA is TGTGCCAGCAGCCGCGCTTTGACAGGAGGATACGAGCAGTACTTC.